This entry features one TCR beta chain sequence. The data were obtained in a study of blood T cell repertoires in COVID-19. Study at large: Acute and convalescent COVID-19 specimens originated in the United States, Italy and Spain. T cells, B-cell-depleted T cells, or PBMCs provided the cDNA or gDNA that served as material.

This CDR3 comprises 18 residues. In the authors' workflow: Nucleated cell number was recorded as an estimate derived from reference gene primer amplification. Here immunoSEQ multiplex PCR was the method, and the copy in TCRdb shows in-frame clones only, minus some. V and J calls and clone size come straight from that table; D and trimming were deduced from the DNA. The repertoire holds tens of thousands of clones, 75% to 90% seen once, with approximately 15% in the top ten. The sequenced sample consisted of peripheral blood. This sequence joins TRBV21-1 and TRBJ1-3; the table calls TRBD1, which could not be checked here. TRBV21-1 is a listed pseudogene. The receptor comes from an elderly woman with active or convalescent COVID-19. The chain's CDR3 is CASSKEMTGNNSGNTIYF. DNA of the CDR3: TGTGCCAGCAGCAAAGAGATGACAGGGAATAATTCTGGAAACACCATATATTTT.